Sequencing of this T cell receptor beta chain was carried out in a study of blood T cell repertoires in COVID-19. About the study: Sources were T cells, B-cell-depleted T cells, or PBMCs; the material itself was cDNA or gDNA.

The CDR3 spans 14 residues. With 2 bases clipped from V and 5 bases from J, the junction kept 4 bases outside the gene matches. Germline V gene sequence: CDR1 KGHDR, CDR2 SFDVKD. Per the authors' pipeline: Nucleated cell number was recorded as an estimate derived from reference gene primer amplification. Sequencing was performed with immunoSEQ multiplex PCR; in TCRdb, only in-frame clones are kept and a portion is missing. V, J and clone size reflect that table, while D and trimming were determined from the DNA. The data show about 130,000 clones, roughly 87% seen once. Sequencing input: peripheral blood. The origin of this receptor is a woman of 80 years or more with acute or convalescent COVID-19. The chain carries TRBV24-1 and TRBJ1-2; 7 nucleotides line up with TRBD1. CDR3 coding DNA: TGTGCCACCAGTGATTCACAGACAGGGTATGGCTACACCTTC. Its translation: CATSDSQTGYGYTF.